These 21 T cell receptor beta chains were all obtained from the same sample, sequenced in a study of control samples from healthy donors and cancer patients. The protocol was immunoSEQ multiplex PCR, while the TCRdb copy is restricted to in-frame clones and leaves out a portion. The sample yields 120,000 or so clones, over 75% seen once. The sequenced material came from blood. The receptors derive from a man younger than 30 in good health.

This chain connects TRBV30 to TRBJ1-6, with 7 bases that match TRBD1. Trimming at V came to 2 bases and at J to 8 bases, leaving 3 bases not matched to a gene. CDR1 is GTSNPN and CDR2 is SVGIG in the germline V gene (reference sequence). This CDR3 region has 13 residues. CDR3 in amino acids: CAWSWQGDSPLHF. As DNA, the CDR3 is TGTGCCTGGAGTTGGCAGGGGGATTCACCCCTCCACTTT. The entire variable domain, with the rest obtained from reference TRBV30 and TRBJ1-6, is as follows: SQTIHQWPATLVQPVGSPLSLECTVEGTSNPNLYWYRQAAGRGLQLLFYSVGIGQISSEVPQNLSASRPQDRQFILSSKKLLLSDSGFYLCAWSWQGDSPLHFGNGTRLTVT.

The chain combines TRBV14 with TRBJ1-1; D is unclear. CDR1 is SGHDN, CDR2 FVKESK, per germline. CDR3 length: 12 amino acids. The V end lost 3 bases, the J end lost 9 bases, and 11 bases lay between the germline ends. The CDR3 region has the DNA TGTGCCAGCAGCCAGGCCACTTACCAAGCTTTCTTT. Amino acids: CASSQATYQAFF.

The rearrangement uses TRBV5-1 and TRBJ2-7, with TRBD2 matching 11 bases. The length of the CDR3 is 17 residues. Losses at the gene ends were 2 bases for V and 1 base for J; bases not matched to a gene: 8. The V gene's germline CDR1 is SGHRS and CDR2 YFSETQ. The CDR3 region is CASSFLLAGEVSYEQYF. For the CDR3, the DNA is TGCGCCAGCAGCTTTTTACTAGCGGGAGAAGTATCCTACGAGCAGTACTTC.

The CDR3 sequence is CASSERDRVRGYTF. The CDR3 region has the DNA TGCGCCAGCAGTGAAAGGGACAGGGTGCGCGGCTACACCTTC. This rearrangement joins TRBV10-2 to TRBJ1-2, with 9 bases aligning to TRBD1. Germline loops: CDR1 WSHSY, CDR2 SAAADI. CDR3 size: 14 residues. J was trimmed by 8 bases and V by 3 bases; bases with no gene match: 7.

Only one count was recorded for this clone. The junction differs from germline at one of its ends, possibly a read error. This chain joins TRBV19 and TRBJ1-1; TRBD1 is a possible D gene (6 bases). CDR3 length: 12 residues. Per germline, CDR1 LNHDA and CDR2 SQIVND (reference sequence). The CDR3 here is CASRRGSGGQLF. DNA for the CDR3: TGTGCCAGTAGGAGGGGGTCTGGGGGCCAACTTTTT.

V and J are TRBV7-2 and TRBJ1-5; D gene unclear. The CDR3 is 15 residues long. V lost 0 bases and J 6 bases, leaving 12 bases between the germline ends. The germline gives CDR1 SGHTA, CDR2 FQGNSA. Written as DNA, the CDR3 is TGTGCCAGCAGCTTAGCAAATGGATACGGTCAGCCCCAGCATTTT. Encoded protein: CASSLANGYGQPQHF.

The chain carries TRBV28 and TRBJ1-5; TRBD1 aligns across 7 bases. Looked up from germline, CDR1 is MDHEN and CDR2 is SYDVKM. V lost 7 bases and J lost 16; bases outside the gene matches: 16. The CDR3 spans 13 residues. This CDR3 is CASNVINDRTGHF. For the CDR3, the DNA is TGTGCCAGCAACGTTATAAATGACCGGACAGGCCATTTT.

This chain joins TRBV9 and TRBJ2-7; D unclear. The CDR3 spans 16 residues. CDR1 SGDLS and CDR2 YYNGEE come from the germline V gene. V was pared by 0 bases and J by 4 bases, with 17 bases between. CDR3 protein: CASSVAQVGTLYEQYF. In DNA form, the CDR3 reads TGTGCCAGCAGCGTAGCTCAAGTGGGCACCCTTTACGAGCAGTACTTC.

The chain couples TRBV21-1 to TRBJ2-1. TRBV21-1 is annotated as a pseudogene. The CDR3 consists of 16 residues. The CDR3 DNA reads as TGTGCCAGCACCCAGCCCCCGGGCGGAAAGTACAATGAGCAGTTCTTC. As protein: CASTQPPGGKYNEQFF.

The V call is TRBV10-3, the J call TRBJ2-1, with D possibly TRBD2 on 5 matching bases. The CDR3 loop spans 12 amino acids. The V gene's germline CDR1 is ENHRY and CDR2 SYGVKD. Trimming pared 2 bases from V and 10 bases from J, leaving 9 bases between. The CDR3 here is CAISEITGEQFF. In DNA form, the CDR3 reads TGTGCCATCAGTGAGATCACGGGGGAGCAGTTCTTC.

The J gene is TRBJ2-1, the V gene TRBV10-1; 12 bases map to TRBD2. The CDR3 runs 13 residues. V shed 6 bases and J 7 bases; nucleotides not matched to a gene: 1. Germline assignment: CDR1 WNHNN and CDR2 SYGVQD (reference sequence). The CDR3 here is CASSLAGGNEQFF. The CDR3 nucleotides are TGCGCCAGCAGCCTAGCGGGAGGGAATGAGCAGTTCTTC.

A single count supports this clone. The chain links TRBV11-1 to TRBJ2-7; D is undetermined. This CDR3 spans 13 amino acids. Trimming pared 1 base from V and 4 bases from J, leaving 8 bases between. Germline V lookup: CDR1 SGHAT, CDR2 FQDESV (reference sequence). CDR3 sequence: CASSLGGRYEQYF. As DNA, the CDR3 is TGTGCCAGCAGCTTAGGTGGTAGGTACGAGCAGTACTTC.

This clone is labeled medium-sized. The chain combines TRBV6-4 with TRBJ2-1, with 7 bases fitting TRBD2. Per germline, CDR1 MRHNA and CDR2 SNTAGT. V trimming: 0 bases; J trimming: 7 bases; junction bases outside the gene matches: 9. CDR3 length: 16 amino acids. CDR3 coding DNA: TGTGCCAGCAGTGACTCGGCGGGAGATGGGGAAAATGAGCAGTTCTTC. Translated, it gives CASSDSAGDGENEQFF.

Only a few counts were recorded for this clone. V gene TRBV30 combines with J gene TRBJ2-3; 8 bases agree with TRBD1. Germline CDR1 and CDR2: GTSNPN and SVGIG (reference sequence). V was pared by 2 bases and J by 1 base, with 5 bases of the junction left unmatched. This CDR3 is built from 15 residues. The CDR3 spells CAWSRQGKGTDTQYF. DNA for the CDR3: TGTGCCTGGAGTCGACAGGGGAAGGGCACAGATACGCAGTATTTT.

The chain carries TRBV7-7 and TRBJ1-1; D perhaps matches TRBD1 (6 bases). The germline V gene has CDR1 SSHAT and CDR2 FNYEAQ (reference sequence). Trimming shortened V by 1 base and J by 6 bases, and 9 bases separated the two germline ends. This CDR3 is 13 amino acids long. This CDR3 reads CASSLERGSEAFF. In DNA form, the CDR3 reads TGTGCCAGCAGCTTAGAAAGGGGGTCTGAAGCTTTCTTT.

The chain links TRBV7-8 to TRBJ1-5; a possible D gene is TRBD1 (5 bases). The length of the CDR3 is 17 residues. The V and J ends lost 1 base and 5 bases respectively, with 18 bases between them. Germline V CDR1 and CDR2: SGHVS, FQNEAQ. The CDR3 loop is CASSLESPSGSDQPQHF. DNA of the CDR3: TGTGCCAGCAGCTTAGAAAGTCCTTCAGGGTCCGATCAGCCCCAGCATTTT. Together with reference TRBV7-8 and TRBJ1-5, the CDR3 gives the full variable domain: GAGVSQSPRYKVAKRGQDVALRCDPISGHVSLFWYQQALGQGPEFLTYFQNEAQLDKSGLPSDRFFAERPEGSVSTLKIQRTQQEDSAVYLCASSLESPSGSDQPQHFGDGTRLSIL.

The chain joins TRBV5-7 to TRBJ2-2, with a possible D match to TRBD2 (6 bases). TRBV5-7 is flagged as an ORF with uncertain function. This CDR3 has 18 residues. V dropped 0 bases and J dropped 8 bases, with 23 bases sitting between them. This CDR3 reads CASSLDAGFHKVVGELFF. In nucleotides, the CDR3 is TGTGCCAGCAGCTTGGACGCGGGATTTCACAAAGTCGTTGGGGAGCTGTTTTTT.

The chain carries TRBV29-1 and TRBJ1-1; D gene ambiguous. CDR3 length equals 13 residues. Deletions cut 3 bases from V and 0 bases from J, with 8 bases between. Germline CDR1 and CDR2: SQVTM and ANQGSEA. The CDR3 DNA is TGCAGCGTTGATATTTTCATGAACACTGAAGCTTTCTTT. This codes for CSVDIFMNTEAFF.

V and J are TRBV4-1 and TRBJ2-7, with D possibly matching TRBD2 (5 bases). The V gene's germline CDR1 is MGHRA and CDR2 YSYEKL. The CDR3 totals 15 residues. The ends were cut back, 0 bases at V and 3 bases at J, with 12 bases in the middle. CDR3 sequence reads: CASSQERGQLYEQYF. The CDR3, as DNA: TGCGCCAGCAGCCAAGAAAGAGGGCAACTCTACGAGCAGTACTTC.

V usage is TRBV5-1 and J usage is TRBJ1-1; a possible D gene is TRBD1 (6 bases). CDR3 length: 14 amino acids. Germline V gene lookup returns CDR1 SGHRS and CDR2 YFSETQ. V gave up 1 base and J gave up 5 bases, with 12 bases separating them. The CDR3 protein is CASSLTGMRTEAFF. Here the CDR3 DNA reads TGCGCCAGCAGCTTGACAGGGATGAGGACTGAAGCTTTCTTT.

The chain employs TRBV6-5 and TRBJ1-2, with D perhaps TRBD1 (6 bases). Germline CDR1 and CDR2: MNHEY and SVGAGI. Trimming stripped 6 bases from V and 3 bases from J, with 11 bases between. This CDR3 has 13 residues. The CDR3 spells CASRTGLDYGYTF. As DNA, the CDR3 is TGTGCCAGCAGGACAGGCCTTGACTATGGCTACACCTTC.